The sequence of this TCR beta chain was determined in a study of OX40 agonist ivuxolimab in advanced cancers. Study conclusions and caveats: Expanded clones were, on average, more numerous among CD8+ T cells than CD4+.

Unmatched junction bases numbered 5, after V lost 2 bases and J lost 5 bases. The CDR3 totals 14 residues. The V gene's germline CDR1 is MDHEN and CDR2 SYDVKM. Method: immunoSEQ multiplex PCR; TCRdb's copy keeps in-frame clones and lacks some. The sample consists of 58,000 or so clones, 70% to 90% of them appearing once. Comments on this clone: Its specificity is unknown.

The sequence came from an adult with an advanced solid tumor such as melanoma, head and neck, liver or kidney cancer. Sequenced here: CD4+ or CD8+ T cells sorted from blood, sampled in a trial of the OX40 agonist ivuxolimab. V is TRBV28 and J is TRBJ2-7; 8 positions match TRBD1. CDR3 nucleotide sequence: TGTGCCAGCAGTTTACCGACAGGGGATGACGAGCAGTACTTC. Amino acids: CASSLPTGDDEQYF.